This T cell receptor (beta chain) stems from a study of blood T cells in healthy people across ages. General study points: Expanded clonotype changes were possibly confounded by unknown donor CMV status. In long-lived donors, naive CD4+ cell counts and diversity exceeded those of aged donors. Strong correlation linked observed beta diversity and percent naive T cells.

It was with a sample-barcoded 5' primer and a J-beta primer mix that a second PCR of roughly 7 to 11 cycles was run. One entry per CDR3 protein results from TCRdb running MiXCR on the 5' RACE reads. The top ten clones hold about 9.4% of a sample with about 840,000 distinct CDR3 sequences, about 28% of them seen once. A word on this clonotype: The target antigen is unknown.

With 3 bases removed from V and 3 bases from J, the gap between germline ends came to 14 bases. CDR1 and CDR2 from the germline V gene are SNHLY and FYNNEI. The length of the CDR3 is 15 residues. Separately, the same data were catalogued under a study of T cells of mothers and their children.

This chain links TRBV2 with TRBJ1-1; D unresolved. This TCR derives from a middle-aged woman in good health. Specimen: blood. The CDR3 coding sequence is TGTGCCAGCAGTGATGCGGGTTTGGGGTACACTGAAGCTTTCTTT. Translating it yields CASSDAGLGYTEAFF.